These 19 T cell receptor beta chains share one sample of origin, sequenced in a study of T cells expressing NK-cell markers (dated by TCRdb to the early 2020s). Receptor libraries were prepared by 5' RACE. The reads were generated on an Illumina HiSeq 2000. Reads reprocessed by TCRdb are summarized as one entry per CDR3 protein sequence, and DNA is absent. The table for this sample shows over 150,000 distinct CDR3 sequences. The ten largest clonotypes hold roughly 35% of the sample. Sequencing was performed on blood T cells: a sorted CD56 or NKG2C T cell subset, CD4+ or CD8+ T cells, or bulk PBMC T cells (not recorded which). The receptors stem from a woman aged 45-60 years in good health. Donor details come from another sample of the same person, matched by shared clones.

The V call is TRBV27, the J call TRBJ1-5; there is no DNA to check the TCRdb D call of TRBD1. CDR1 is MNHEY, CDR2 SMNVEV, per germline (reference sequence). There are 14 residues in the CDR3. CDR3 in amino acids: CASSFGGGFQPQHF.

CDR3 residues: CASSGRTGENTYEQYF. The chain recombines TRBV10-1 with TRBJ2-7; absent DNA, TCRdb's TRBD2 call cannot be checked. The CDR3 spans 16 residues. The germline V gene has CDR1 WNHNN and CDR2 SYGVQD (reference sequence).

The gene calls are TRBV6-5 and TRBJ2-3. This CDR3 has 12 amino acids. Germline CDR1 MNHEY, CDR2 SVGAGI. The CDR3 reads CAIHSLTDTQYF.

The genes are TRBV29-1 and TRBJ1-2; TCRdb's assignment of TRBD1 cannot be checked, as there is no DNA. CDR3 length: 13 residues. From germline, CDR1 is SQVTM and CDR2 ANQGSEA. The CDR3 reads CSTRQGVDYGYTF.

The genes are TRBV27 and TRBJ2-1; TCRdb calls TRBD2, which cannot be checked without DNA. Germline CDR1 reads MNHEY; CDR2 reads SMNVEV (reference sequence). The CDR3 runs to 15 residues. The CDR3: CASSLLAGDYNEQFF.

V and J are TRBV7-8 and TRBJ2-5; lacking DNA, the TRBD1 call made by TCRdb goes unchecked. Germline lookup yields CDR1 SGHVS and CDR2 FQNEAQ. This CDR3 spans 15 amino acids. This CDR3 reads CASSLADGGLETQYF.

This chain connects TRBV6-5 to TRBJ1-5; the D gene TCRdb calls, TRBD1, cannot be checked with no DNA. CDR1 and CDR2 (germline): MNHEY, SVGAGI. This CDR3 comprises 13 residues. The CDR3: CASSYLPDQPQHF.

The genes are TRBV4-1 and TRBJ2-7; TCRdb picks TRBD2, but there is no DNA to check that call. Germline V gene lookup returns CDR1 MGHRA and CDR2 YSYEKL. The CDR3 has 14 amino acids. CDR3 residues: CASSLIAGVYEQYF.

The rearrangement uses TRBV20-1 and TRBJ1-1. The CDR3 length is 12 residues. Looked up from germline, CDR1 is DFQATT and CDR2 is SNEGSKA (reference sequence). This CDR3 is CSARMGGVEAFF.

The V gene is TRBV6-1, the J gene TRBJ1-2. CDR3 length equals 16 residues. From germline, CDR1 is MNHNS and CDR2 SASEGT. The CDR3 loop is CASSASGNNPLYGYTF.

The chain has TRBV2 and TRBJ2-7. The CDR3 covers 12 residues. The V gene's germline CDR1 is SNHLY and CDR2 FYNNEI. The CDR3 is CASSDGAYEQYF.

The V call is TRBV29-1, the J call TRBJ2-7; there is no DNA to check the TCRdb D call of TRBD1. The CDR3 spans 14 residues. In germline, CDR1 is SQVTM, CDR2 ANQGSEA. Here the CDR3 reads CSVEESGRRYEQYF.

CDR3: CASRTSGTYTGELFF. The V gene is TRBV28, the J gene TRBJ2-2; TCRdb calls TRBD2, which cannot be checked without DNA. The CDR3 is 15 residues long. Germline V lookup: CDR1 MDHEN, CDR2 SYDVKM.

The chain links TRBV6-1 to TRBJ2-1; TCRdb picks TRBD2, but there is no DNA to check that call. Germline V lookup: CDR1 MNHNS, CDR2 SASEGT. This CDR3 region has 15 residues. CDR3 sequence reads: CASSFSGKPYNEQFF.

CDR3 loop: CVSTRGGAGTEAFF. The chain is built from TRBV6-5 and TRBJ1-1; TCRdb picks TRBD1, but there is no DNA to check that call. CDR3 length: 14 residues. Germline V lookup: CDR1 MNHEY, CDR2 SVGAGI.

J is TRBJ2-6 and V is TRBV6-6; absent DNA, TCRdb's TRBD2 call cannot be checked. From germline, CDR1 is MNHNY and CDR2 SVGAGI (reference sequence). The CDR3 spans 17 residues. This chain's CDR3 is CASSYSNGPEWANVLTF.

The rearrangement links TRBV7-9 to TRBJ2-5. CDR1 SEHNR and CDR2 FQNEAQ come from the germline V gene (reference sequence). This CDR3 is built from 15 residues. CDR3 sequence reads: CASSPFLEYQETQYF.

The genes are TRBV7-9 and TRBJ2-3; TCRdb's D call of TRBD2 is untestable without DNA. The CDR3 sequence is 12 residues long. Looked up from germline, CDR1 is SEHNR and CDR2 is FQNEAQ (reference sequence). The CDR3 protein is CASSTRVDTQYF.

The chain carries TRBV2 and TRBJ2-2. The CDR3 is 14 residues long. Germline-derived CDR1 and CDR2 are SNHLY and FYNNEI. The CDR3 here is CASVQTPLTGELFF.